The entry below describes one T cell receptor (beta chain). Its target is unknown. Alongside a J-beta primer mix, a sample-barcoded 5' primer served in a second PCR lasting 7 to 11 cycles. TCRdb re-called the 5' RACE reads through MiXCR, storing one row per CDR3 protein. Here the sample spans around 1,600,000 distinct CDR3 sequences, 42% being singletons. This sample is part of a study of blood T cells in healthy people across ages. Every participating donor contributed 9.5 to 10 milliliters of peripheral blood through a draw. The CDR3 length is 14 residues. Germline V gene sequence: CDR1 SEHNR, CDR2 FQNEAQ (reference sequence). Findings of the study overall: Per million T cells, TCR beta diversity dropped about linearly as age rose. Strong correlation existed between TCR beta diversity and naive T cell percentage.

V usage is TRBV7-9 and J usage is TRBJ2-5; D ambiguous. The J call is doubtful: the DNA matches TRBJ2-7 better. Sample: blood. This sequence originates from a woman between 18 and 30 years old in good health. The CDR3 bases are TGTGCCAGCAGCTTAGTTCCCAGGACCTACGAGCAGTACTTC. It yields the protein CASSLVPRTYEQYF.